One and the same sample provided the 18 T cell receptor beta chains below, sequenced in a study of T cell repertoires in cytomegalovirus infection (dated by TCRdb to the late 2010s). Per the publication, the treatment or condition label means: in vitro stimulation with specific CMV peptide epitopes to enrich CMV-specific T cells. Their antigens are not known. The sequencing machine was an Illumina HiSeq 1500. TCRdb ran its own pipeline on the public reads, namely fastp trimming at Q25 and MiXCR clone calling, and kept in-frame beta chains. Rows are unified per CDR3 protein, each entry keeping the most common DNA and genes. The sample table shows about 700,000 distinct CDR3 sequences, and roughly 33% are seen once. The top ten clones comprise about 20% of the sample. Sequenced material: cultured PBMCs, taken from culture after CMV antigen stimulation. The receptors were gathered from a human donor in good health (CMV status not recorded). Some clones in this sample may be carry-over from other donors' samples.

This rearrangement joins TRBV12-3 or TRBV12-4 to TRBJ1-2; D is ambiguous. The CDR3 is 14 amino acids. Trimming took off 3 bases at V and 7 bases at J, with 15 bases between the two ends. The CDR3 DNA sequence: TGTGCCAGCAGTTTTGGCTTAGGCGGTCGTGGCTACACCTTC. Protein: CASSFGLGGRGYTF.

The chain employs TRBV28 and TRBJ1-6, with D hard to call. Germline V gene data show CDR1 as MDHEN and CDR2 as SYDVKM. V was trimmed by 6 bases and J by 8 bases, leaving 8 bases between them. The CDR3 has 12 amino acids. The CDR3 loop reads CASSRWDSPLHF. CDR3 DNA: TGTGCCAGCAGCCGTTGGGATTCACCCCTCCACTTT.

This clonotype was recorded many times. The chain recombines TRBV7-2 with TRBJ2-3, with D possibly TRBD2 on 7 matching bases. In germline, CDR1 is SGHTA, CDR2 FQGNSA. Trimming removed 5 bases at V and 3 bases at J, with 12 bases between. This CDR3 is built from 14 residues. The CDR3 coding sequence is TGTGCCAGCAGCCCGGGGGGCCCGACAGATACGCAGTATTTT. This codes for CASSPGGPTDTQYF.

The chain combines TRBV29-1 with TRBJ2-5, with D perhaps TRBD1 or TRBD2 (6 bases each). Germline loops: CDR1 SQVTM, CDR2 ANQGSEA. Trimming pared 5 bases from V and 3 bases from J, leaving 10 bases between. This CDR3 spans 12 amino acids. In nucleotides, the CDR3 is TGCAGCGTTCATAGGGGGGAAGAGACCCAGTACTTC. It yields the protein CSVHRGEETQYF.

In this sample, this clonotype turned up a few times. This chain uses TRBV20-1 with TRBJ2-5; D gene uncertain. Germline lookup yields CDR1 DFQATT and CDR2 SNEGSKA (reference sequence). V lost 6 bases to trimming and J lost 5 bases, with 13 bases between them. The CDR3 loop spans 12 amino acids. The CDR3 bases are TGCAGTGCGCCAAGGGCCGGGGAGACCCAGTACTTC. It codes for CSAPRAGETQYF.

This clonotype has only a few counts. The chain joins TRBV12-3 or TRBV12-4 to TRBJ1-4, with D unresolved. This CDR3 spans 15 amino acids. The V and J ends lost 0 bases and 6 bases respectively, with 11 bases between them. CDR3 nucleotide sequence: TGTGCCAGCAGTTTAGCGGTTTCACCGGATGAAAAACTGTTTTTT. Protein: CASSLAVSPDEKLFF.

This clonotype was found many times. The V and J genes are TRBV11-3 and TRBJ2-3, with 14 nucleotides matching TRBD2. Germline trimming cut 5 bases from V and 2 bases from J; bases unmatched to any gene: 6. Germline V gene data show CDR1 as SGHNT and CDR2 as YENEEA. CDR3 length: 17 amino acids. The CDR3 DNA reads as TGTGCCAGCAGCCCCGGACTAGCGGGGGGATACACAGATACGCAGTATTTT. This gives the protein CASSPGLAGGYTDTQYF.

The chain is built from TRBV9 and TRBJ1-1; D is undetermined. CDR1 and CDR2 (germline): SGDLS, YYNGEE. Trimming pared 4 bases from V and 4 bases from J, leaving 11 bases between. The CDR3 contains 13 residues. In DNA form, the CDR3 reads TGTGCCAGCAGCCCAGTGGGTCTCACTGAAGCTTTCTTT. Translation: CASSPVGLTEAFF.

This clonotype was seen only a few times. This chain links TRBV28 with TRBJ2-1; tentatively, D is TRBD2 (7 bases). Germline CDR1 and CDR2: MDHEN and SYDVKM. The V gene lost 3 bases and the J gene lost 8 bases, with 14 bases spanning the gap. The CDR3 length is 14 residues. This CDR3 is CASSLWGGGDEQFF. The CDR3 coding sequence is TGTGCCAGCAGTTTGTGGGGGGGGGGCGATGAGCAGTTCTTC.

The V call is TRBV6-5, the J call TRBJ2-4; a possible D gene is TRBD2 (5 bases). V gave up 6 bases and J gave up 0 bases, with 12 bases separating them. The CDR3 is 15 amino acids. The germline CDR1 and CDR2 sequences are MNHEY and SVGAGI. CDR3 amino acids: CASSRGSVAKNIQYF. The CDR3 bases are TGTGCCAGCAGCCGAGGGAGTGTAGCCAAAAACATTCAGTACTTC.

This chain joins TRBV7-6 and TRBJ2-5; D is possibly TRBD2 (7 bases). The CDR3 contains 13 residues. The germline V gene has CDR1 SGHVS and CDR2 FNYEAQ. The V end was cut by 8 bases, the J end by 5 bases, with 15 bases between. The chain's CDR3 is CASGPGGRETQYF. The CDR3 DNA sequence: TGTGCCAGCGGGCCCGGGGGGCGGGAGACCCAGTACTTC.

CDR3 nucleotides: TGTGCCAGCAGCTACGGGCCATATAGCACAGATACGCAGTATTTT. Translating it yields CASSYGPYSTDTQYF. V and J are TRBV7-9 and TRBJ2-3; D unresolved. V lost 4 bases and J 0 bases, leaving 11 bases between the germline ends. The CDR3 is 15 residues long. Germline lookup yields CDR1 SEHNR and CDR2 FQNEAQ (reference sequence).

This clonotype was picked up a small number of times. The chain combines TRBV6-6 with TRBJ1-6; D possibly corresponds to TRBD1 (5 bases). The CDR3 length is 12 residues. Germline V gene sequence: CDR1 MNHNY, CDR2 SVGAGI (reference sequence). Trimming removed 7 bases from V and 9 bases from J, with 10 bases in between. The CDR3 DNA sequence: TGTGCCAGCATGGGGGGAGCTTCACCCCTCCACTTT. Translated, it gives CASMGGASPLHF.

The chain links TRBV7-2 to TRBJ2-7, with no clear D. The ends were cut back, 5 bases at V and 4 bases at J, with 18 bases in the middle. Looked up from germline, CDR1 is SGHTA and CDR2 is FQGNSA. CDR3 size: 15 residues. CDR3 amino acids: CASSTTRSRSYEQYF. The CDR3, as DNA: TGTGCCAGCAGCACTACCCGCAGCAGATCGTACGAGCAGTACTTC.

The rearrangement joins TRBV4-1 to TRBJ2-3; the match to TRBD2 covers 11 bases. Unmatched junction bases numbered 4, after V lost 4 bases and J lost 4 bases. The CDR3 is 15 amino acids. Germline loops: CDR1 MGHRA, CDR2 YSYEKL. The CDR3 sequence: CASSPGTSGPDTQYF. The CDR3 DNA sequence: TGCGCCAGCAGCCCCGGGACTAGCGGACCAGATACGCAGTATTTT.

This sequence joins TRBV6-1 and TRBJ1-2, with 8 positions matching TRBD1. V lost 1 base, J lost 7 bases, and 8 bases stayed unmatched. The CDR3 spans 15 residues. Germline CDR1 and CDR2: MNHNS and SASEGT. This chain's CDR3 is CASSEVWQGARGYTF. Written as DNA, the CDR3 is TGTGCCAGCAGTGAAGTCTGGCAGGGGGCGCGTGGCTACACCTTC.

This clonotype was observed a few times. The chain uses TRBV7-8 and TRBJ2-1; 15 nucleotides align to TRBD2. The J segment lost 4 bases and the V segment lost 5 bases, leaving 15 bases of the junction unmatched. This CDR3 has 20 amino acids. Germline CDR1 SGHVS, CDR2 FQNEAQ. DNA of the CDR3: TGTGCCAGCAGCCCAGTACGGCCGGGACTAGCGGGGGGCACATACAATGAGCAGTTCTTC. The encoded protein is CASSPVRPGLAGGTYNEQFF. Full variable domain (outside the CDR3, taken from reference TRBV7-8 and TRBJ2-1): GAGVSQSPRYKVAKRGQDVALRCDPISGHVSLFWYQQALGQGPEFLTYFQNEAQLDKSGLPSDRFFAERPEGSVSTLKIQRTQQEDSAVYLCASSPVRPGLAGGTYNEQFFGPGTRLTVL.

The chain employs TRBV12-3 or TRBV12-4 and TRBJ2-2; D unresolved. V was cut by 7 bases and J by 9 bases, with 9 bases left in between. The CDR3 length is 11 residues. CDR3 in amino acids: CASIAGRELFF. CDR3 bases: TGTGCCAGCATTGCTGGGAGGGAGCTGTTTTTT.